This section outlines one TCR beta chain sequence together with its context. Its antigen is currently unknown. This specimen belongs to a study of cytotoxic CD8 clonotypes in ibrutinib-treated CLL. Findings and limits, study-wide: Relative to age-matched healthy donors, clonality at baseline was higher, and it tracked circulating CD8+ T-cell counts. Clonality was elevated at ibrutinib response and had returned toward baseline at progression.

TCRdb's copy holds only in-frame clones and misses some; the assay was immunoSEQ multiplex PCR. The data show 130,000 to 150,000 clones, roughly 83% seen once. The CDR3 loop spans 18 amino acids. In germline, CDR1 is SEHNR, CDR2 FQNEAQ (reference sequence). J was trimmed by 1 base and V by 2 bases; bases with no gene match: 11. The receptor was isolated from a human donor with chronic lymphocytic leukemia. This specimen was PBMCs, taken after 12 months of ibrutinib treatment. The gene calls are TRBV7-9 and TRBJ2-5, with 9 bases matching TRBD1. The CDR3 region is CASSLNIRTGVVQETQYF. The CDR3 nucleotides are TGTGCCAGCAGCTTAAATATTAGGACAGGGGTTGTCCAAGAGACCCAGTACTTC.